The 26 T cell receptor beta chains in this list originate from one sample, sequenced in a study of blood T cells in healthy people across ages. Primers used in a second PCR of about 7 to 12 cycles were a sample-barcoded 5' primer and a J-beta primer mix. TCRdb used MiXCR to reprocess the 5' RACE reads, holding one entry per CDR3 protein. The sample shows about 640,000 distinct CDR3 sequences, about 30% of them seen only once. The sequenced sample was blood. The receptors were gathered from a woman of 80 years or more in good health.

At least ten counts were recorded for this clonotype. The chain couples TRBV20-1 to TRBJ2-1; possibly TRBD2 for D (5 bases). The CDR3 contains 12 residues. CDR1 and CDR2 (germline): DFQATT, SNEGSKA (reference sequence). The V gene lost 4 bases and the J gene lost 6 bases, with 10 bases spanning the gap. The CDR3 DNA follows: TGCAGTGCTACAAGGACTTCCAATGAGCAGTTCTTC. Its translation is CSATRTSNEQFF.

V and J are TRBV7-2 and TRBJ2-1; 11 nucleotides align to TRBD2. CDR1 is SGHTA, CDR2 FQGNSA, per germline. The CDR3 consists of 17 residues. V gave up 5 bases and J gave up 7 bases; unmatched junction bases: 13. The CDR3 is CASSRQISSGGLNEQFF. The DNA of the CDR3 is TGTGCCAGCAGCCGCCAAATATCTAGCGGGGGGCTGAATGAGCAGTTCTTC.

The chain uses TRBV30 and TRBJ2-3; weak D call: TRBD2 (6 bases). CDR1 GTSNPN and CDR2 SVGIG come from the germline V gene (reference sequence). V lost 2 bases and J 4 bases, leaving 10 bases between the germline ends. The CDR3 length is 13 residues. In DNA, the CDR3 is TGTGCCTGGAGTAGTGGAGGGTCAGATACGCAGTATTTT. This sequence encodes CAWSSGGSDTQYF.

A note on this clonotype: This may be a read error: a much more frequent sequence differs by one nucleotide. This sequence joins TRBV12-3 or TRBV12-4 and TRBJ1-4, with D possibly being TRBD1 (5 bases). The CDR3 runs 16 residues. The CDR3, as DNA: TGTGCCAGCAGTGGGACCTTGGGGGTCGCGAATGTAAAACTGTTTTTT. Protein sequence: CASSGTLGVANVKLFF.

With regard to this clonotype: This could be a read error, since a much larger clone is one nucleotide away. The J gene is TRBJ2-5, the V gene TRBV7-3; possibly TRBD1 for D (5 bases). Trimming removed 2 bases at V and 13 bases at J, with 17 bases between. From germline, CDR1 is SGHTA and CDR2 FQGTGA. This CDR3 region has 13 residues. The DNA of the CDR3 is TGTGCCAGCAGCTTATCCCCCCGACAGACGCGGTACTTC. As protein: CASSLSPRQTRYF.

The chain recombines TRBV28 with TRBJ2-5; D is unresolved. Germline V gene data show CDR1 as MDHEN and CDR2 as SYDVKM. V lost 6 bases, J lost 4 bases, and 6 bases lay in between. The CDR3 length is 11 residues. CDR3: CASRKGETQYF. CDR3 nucleotide sequence: TGTGCCAGCAGGAAGGGAGAGACCCAGTACTTC.

At least ten counts were recorded for this clonotype. The gene calls are TRBV29-1 and TRBJ2-3, with 7 bases matching TRBD1. The CDR3 totals 13 residues. Germline CDR1 and CDR2: SQVTM and ANQGSEA. V shed 4 bases and J 4 bases; nucleotides not matched to a gene: 5. The CDR3, as DNA: TGCAGCGTTGGCAGGGGGTCATCAGATACGCAGTATTTT. Its translation: CSVGRGSSDTQYF.

The chain has TRBV6-1 and TRBJ1-4; a weak D match, TRBD1 (5 bases). The CDR3 loop spans 17 amino acids. With 4 bases removed from V and 8 bases from J, the gap between germline ends came to 23 bases. Looked up from germline, CDR1 is MNHNS and CDR2 is SASEGT. The CDR3 protein is CASSVSAGGTGGEKLFF. CDR3 coding DNA: TGTGCCAGCAGTGTATCAGCGGGCGGGACTGGTGGGGAAAAACTGTTTTTT.

This clonotype has only a few counts. The V and J genes are TRBV9 and TRBJ1-1; 12 bases match TRBD1. CDR3 length: 17 amino acids. Germline V gene sequence: CDR1 SGDLS, CDR2 YYNGEE. Trimming took 0 bases from V and 3 from J; bases not matched to a gene: 6. This chain's CDR3 is CASSVARGQGADTEAFF. The CDR3 nucleotides are TGTGCCAGCAGCGTAGCTAGGGGACAGGGGGCGGACACTGAAGCTTTCTTT.

This chain uses TRBV6-5 with TRBJ1-2; D is perhaps TRBD1 (5 bases). CDR1 MNHEY and CDR2 SVGAGI come from the germline V gene. The ends were cut back, 0 bases at V and 6 bases at J, with 23 bases in the middle. CDR3 length: 18 residues. CDR3 coding DNA: TGTGCCAGCAGTTACTCGATCTTTTTTCGAGAAGGGGACGATGGCTACACCTTC. As protein: CASSYSIFFREGDDGYTF.

This clonotype came up many times. This chain uses TRBV27 with TRBJ2-3, with 13 bases identical to TRBD2. V was pared by 4 bases and J by 2 bases, with 3 bases of the junction left unmatched. CDR1 MNHEY and CDR2 SMNVEV come from the germline V gene (reference sequence). This CDR3 spans 16 amino acids. The CDR3 bases are TGTGCCAGCAGTTGGGGACTAGCGGGGCACACAGATACGCAGTATTTT. Residues: CASSWGLAGHTDTQYF.

This clonotype was observed many times. The chain carries TRBV5-1 and TRBJ2-5; 11 bases are shared with TRBD1. The CDR3 has 18 residues. Looked up from germline, CDR1 is SGHRS and CDR2 is YFSETQ. The trim removed 0 bases at V and 5 bases at J, leaving 12 bases unmatched. This CDR3 reads CASSLAPGTGGPGETQYF. CDR3 DNA: TGCGCCAGCAGCTTGGCCCCCGGGACAGGGGGACCCGGGGAGACCCAGTACTTC.

The sample holds many counts of this clonotype. The gene calls are TRBV20-1 and TRBJ2-5; weak D call: TRBD1 (6 bases). CDR1 DFQATT and CDR2 SNEGSKA come from the germline V gene (reference sequence). Trimming stripped 8 bases from V and 0 bases from J, with 7 bases between. The CDR3 is 11 residues long. Here the CDR3 reads CSSGDQETQYF. The CDR3 nucleotides are TGCAGTTCAGGGGACCAAGAGACCCAGTACTTC.

Of note for this clonotype: At one end, the junction sequence differs from germline, possibly due to a read error. The chain has TRBV27 and TRBJ2-4, with D possibly matching TRBD2 (5 bases). This CDR3 region has 22 residues. Germline-derived CDR1 and CDR2 are MNHEY and SMNVEV (reference sequence). This CDR3 is CASSSLQSPTVPTALAKNIRYF. For the CDR3, the DNA is TGTGCCAGCAGTTCACTTCAATCACCGACCGTCCCGACCGCCCTAGCCAAAAACATTCGGTACTTC.

This clonotype was counted many times. The rearrangement uses TRBV7-3 and TRBJ1-2; a weak D match, TRBD1 (5 bases). This CDR3 is 13 amino acids long. The ends were cut back, 6 bases at V and 8 bases at J, with 16 bases in the middle. CDR1 and CDR2 from the germline V gene are SGHTA and FQGTGA. The CDR3 DNA reads TGTGCCAGCAGTCCTCGGATGGGGGAAGGCTACACCTTC. Amino acids: CASSPRMGEGYTF.

The chain links TRBV5-5 to TRBJ2-5; no reliable D call. The CDR3 has 14 amino acids. The germline V gene has CDR1 SGHKS and CDR2 YYEKEE (reference sequence). Trimming took off 2 bases at V and 5 bases at J, with 13 bases between the two ends. CDR3 region: CASSFRRSRETQYF. In nucleotides, the CDR3 is TGTGCCAGCAGCTTTCGTAGGTCCCGGGAGACCCAGTACTTC.

Regarding this clonotype: Since a much larger clone is just one base distant, this may be a read error. J is TRBJ2-1 and V is TRBV7-2; no clear D gene. Germline V lookup: CDR1 SGHTA, CDR2 FQGNSA. The length of the CDR3 is 14 residues. V was cut by 5 bases and J by 13 bases, with 21 bases left in between. The CDR3 nucleotides are TGTGCCAGCAGCCCCCAATCAGCTGTAGAGACCCAGTTCTTC. This codes for CASSPQSAVETQFF.

CDR3: CSARGRDIYNEQFF. The CDR3, as DNA: TGCAGTGCTAGGGGGCGGGACATCTACAATGAGCAGTTCTTC. V gene TRBV20-1 combines with J gene TRBJ2-1; D tentatively fits TRBD1 or TRBD2 (6 bases each). Germline loops: CDR1 DFQATT, CDR2 SNEGSKA (reference sequence). The V gene lost 3 bases and the J gene lost 3 bases, with 12 bases spanning the gap. The CDR3 totals 14 residues.

This clonotype was seen only a few times. The chain links TRBV29-1 to TRBJ2-7; D ambiguous. CDR1 and CDR2 (germline): SQVTM, ANQGSEA. Trimming shortened V by 2 bases and J by 3 bases, and 11 bases separated the two germline ends. The CDR3 sequence is 13 residues long. CDR3 coding DNA: TGCAGCGTTGAATCGTCAGAAGACTACGAGCAGTACTTC. It yields the protein CSVESSEDYEQYF.

Worth noting for this clonotype: A much larger clone differs from this one at a single base, so this may be a read error. The CDR3 here is CASSLGTVNRCGELFF. In DNA, the CDR3 is TGTGCCAGCAGCTTGGGTACGGTGAACAGGTGCGGGGAGCTGTTTTTT. The chain is built from TRBV5-6 and TRBJ2-2, with D possibly matching TRBD1 (5 bases). V was clipped by 0 bases and J by 7 bases, with 16 bases between them. Germline-derived CDR1 and CDR2 are SGHDT and YYEEEE. CDR3 size: 16 residues.

The chain recombines TRBV29-1 with TRBJ2-7, with TRBD2 matching over 9 bases. Germline CDR1 and CDR2: SQVTM and ANQGSEA. This CDR3 comprises 16 residues. Trimming cost V 1 base and J 4 bases; bases outside gene matches: 11. The CDR3 reads CSVEGLAGGPLYEQYF. The DNA for the CDR3 is TGCAGCGTTGAAGGTCTCGCGGGAGGGCCTCTTTACGAGCAGTACTTC.

This clonotype was seen many times. The rearrangement joins TRBV3-1 to TRBJ2-1; D uncertain. Germline CDR1 and CDR2: LGHDT and YNNKEL (reference sequence). There are 14 residues in the CDR3. The ends were cut back, 0 bases at V and 8 bases at J, with 11 bases in the middle. The CDR3 loop is CASSQDLRADEQFF. CDR3 bases: TGTGCCAGCAGCCAAGATCTTCGCGCTGATGAGCAGTTCTTC.

As regards this clonotype: A much larger clone differs by one base, so this may be a read error. The chain recombines TRBV9 with TRBJ1-1, with 7 nucleotides matching TRBD1. This CDR3 spans 14 amino acids. The germline V gene encodes CDR1 SGDLS and CDR2 YYNGEE. The CDR3 reads CAGSPGQLNTEAFF. In DNA, the CDR3 is TGTGCCGGCAGCCCGGGACAGTTGAACACTGAAGCTTTCTTT.

This chain joins TRBV10-2 and TRBJ2-2; D might be TRBD1 (5 bases). The germline CDR1 and CDR2 sequences are WSHSY and SAAADI. V was cut by 1 base and J by 7 bases, with 16 bases left in between. CDR3 size: 16 residues. Written as DNA, the CDR3 is TGCGCCAGCAGTGAGTTAACAGGTCCCGGCATCGGGGAGCTGTTTTTT. Amino acids: CASSELTGPGIGELFF.

This clonotype was seen more than once but under ten times. The chain uses TRBV7-9 and TRBJ2-1, with TRBD2 identical over 8 bases. V was clipped by 5 bases and J by 0 bases; unmatched bases: 6. The germline V gene has CDR1 SEHNR and CDR2 FQNEAQ (reference sequence). CDR3 length: 16 residues. This CDR3 reads CASSPPGTSSYNEQFF. DNA of the CDR3: TGTGCCAGCAGCCCTCCCGGGACTAGCTCCTACAATGAGCAGTTCTTC.

The CDR3 spells CASSIPAPTRRRTDTQYF. In DNA form, the CDR3 reads TGCGCCAGCAGCATACCTGCCCCAACGAGGAGACGCACAGATACGCAGTATTTT. The J gene is TRBJ2-3, the V gene TRBV5-1; D not resolved. CDR3 length: 18 residues. The germline V and J ends were trimmed by 4 bases and 1 base, with 22 bases remaining between them. Germline values: CDR1 SGHRS, CDR2 YFSETQ.